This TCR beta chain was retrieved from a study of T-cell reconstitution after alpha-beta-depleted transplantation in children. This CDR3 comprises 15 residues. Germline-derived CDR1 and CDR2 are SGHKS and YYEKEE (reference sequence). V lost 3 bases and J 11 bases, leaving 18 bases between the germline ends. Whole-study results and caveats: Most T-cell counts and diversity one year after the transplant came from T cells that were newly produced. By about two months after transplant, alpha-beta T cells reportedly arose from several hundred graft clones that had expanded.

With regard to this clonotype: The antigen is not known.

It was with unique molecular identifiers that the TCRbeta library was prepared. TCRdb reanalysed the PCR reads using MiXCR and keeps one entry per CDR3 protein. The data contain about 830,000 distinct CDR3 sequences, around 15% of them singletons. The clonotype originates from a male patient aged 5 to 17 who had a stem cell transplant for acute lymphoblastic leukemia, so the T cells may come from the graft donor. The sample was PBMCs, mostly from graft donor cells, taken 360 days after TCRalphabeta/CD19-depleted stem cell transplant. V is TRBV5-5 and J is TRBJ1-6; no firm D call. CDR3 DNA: TGTGCCAGCAGCTATGGTCCGGTTCAGCAGCCACCCCTCCACTTT. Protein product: CASSYGPVQQPPLHF.